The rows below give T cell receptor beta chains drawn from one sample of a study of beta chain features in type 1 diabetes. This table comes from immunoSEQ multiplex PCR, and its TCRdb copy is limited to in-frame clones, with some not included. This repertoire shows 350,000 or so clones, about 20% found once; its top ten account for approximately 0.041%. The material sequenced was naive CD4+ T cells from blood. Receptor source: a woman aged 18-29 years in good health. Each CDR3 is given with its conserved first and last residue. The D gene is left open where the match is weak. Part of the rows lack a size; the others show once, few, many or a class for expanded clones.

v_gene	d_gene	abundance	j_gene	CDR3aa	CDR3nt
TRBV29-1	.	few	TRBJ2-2	CSVKTHTGELFF	TGCAGCGTTAAGACTCACACCGGGGAGCTGTTTTTT
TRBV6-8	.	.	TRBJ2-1	CASSWGVESSYNEQFF	TGTGCCAGCAGTTGGGGCGTAGAGAGCTCCTACAATGAGCAGTTCTTC
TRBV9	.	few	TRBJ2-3	CASSVRLEADTQYF	TGTGCCAGCAGCGTTCGACTAGAGGCAGATACGCAGTATTTT
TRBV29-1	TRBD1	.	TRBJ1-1	CSVESSRQGGAFF	TGCAGCGTTGAATCAAGTCGACAGGGAGGCGCTTTCTTT
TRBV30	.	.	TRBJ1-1	CAWSRGGTEAFF	TGTGCCTGGAGTCGCGGAGGTACTGAAGCTTTCTTT
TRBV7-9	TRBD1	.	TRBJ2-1	CASSSPDHRGYLRRQFF	TGTGCCAGCAGCTCCCCCGACCACAGGGGGTACCTACGTCGGCAGTTCTTC
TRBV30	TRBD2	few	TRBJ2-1	CAWRETSASYNEQFF	TGTGCCTGGCGGGAAACTAGCGCATCCTACAATGAGCAGTTCTTC
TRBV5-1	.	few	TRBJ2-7	CASSSLAAQGTYYEQYF	TGCGCCAGCAGCTCTCTCGCAGCGCAGGGGACATACTACGAGCAGTACTTC
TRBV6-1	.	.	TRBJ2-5	CASSEVGETQYF	TGTGCCAGCAGCGAGGTCGGGGAGACCCAGTACTTC
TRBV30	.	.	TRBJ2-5	CAWSEPFAGLRETQYF	TGTGCCTGGAGTGAACCCTTTGCGGGGCTAAGAGAGACCCAGTACTTC
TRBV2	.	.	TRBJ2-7	CASSDAGKTTTQYF	TGTGCCAGCAGTGATGCGGGAAAGACTACGACGCAGTACTTC
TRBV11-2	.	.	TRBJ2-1	CASSPIKRDNEQFF	TGTGCCAGCAGCCCCATCAAGAGGGACAATGAGCAGTTCTTC
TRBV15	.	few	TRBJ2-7	CATSRDKTYEQYF	TGTGCCACCAGCAGAGATAAGACATACGAGCAGTACTTC
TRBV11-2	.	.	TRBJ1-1	CASSTDRNTEAFF	TGTGCCAGCAGCACGGACAGGAACACTGAAGCTTTCTTT
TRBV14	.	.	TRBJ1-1	CASSQDLGQVNTEAFF	TGTGCCAGCAGCCAAGATCTTGGTCAGGTGAACACTGAAGCTTTCTTT
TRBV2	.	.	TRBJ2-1	CASTGRGEQFF	TGTGCCAGCACCGGACGGGGGGAGCAGTTCTTC
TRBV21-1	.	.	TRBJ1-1	CASSKGSGQGRLATFF	TGTGCCAGCAGCAAAGGGAGTGGGCAGGGGCGTTTAGCGACTTTCTTT
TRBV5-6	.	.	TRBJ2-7	CASSLAHRTVSYEQYF	TGTGCCAGCAGCTTAGCCCATCGGACAGTATCCTACGAGCAGTACTTC
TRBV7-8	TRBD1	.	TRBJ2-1	CASSWGDRGNEQFF	TGTGCCAGCAGCTGGGGGGACAGGGGCAATGAGCAGTTCTTC
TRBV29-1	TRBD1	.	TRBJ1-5	CSVLPGTGGHNQPQHF	TGCAGCGTCCTCCCTGGGACAGGGGGCCACAATCAGCCCCAGCATTTT
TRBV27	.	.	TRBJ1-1	CASSLSGGNTEAFF	TGTGCCAGCAGTTTATCGGGAGGGAACACTGAAGCTTTCTTT
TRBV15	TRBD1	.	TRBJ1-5	CATSSRDRGTYSNQPQHF	TGTGCCACCAGCAGCAGGGACAGGGGAACGTATAGCAATCAGCCCCAGCATTTT
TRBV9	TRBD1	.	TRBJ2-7	CASSKGQAGF	TGTGCCAGCAGCAAGGGACAGGCAGGCTTC
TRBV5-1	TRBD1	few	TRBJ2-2	CASSPTGGSTGELFF	TGCGCCAGCAGCCCAACAGGGGGGAGCACCGGGGAGCTGTTTTTT
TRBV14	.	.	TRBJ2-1	CASSTGTSSSYNEQFF	TGTGCCAGCAGCACCGGGACTTCGAGCTCCTACAATGAGCAGTTCTTC
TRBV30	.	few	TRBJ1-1	CAWSVVVARNTEAFF	TGTGCCTGGAGTGTAGTGGTAGCCAGGAACACTGAAGCTTTCTTT
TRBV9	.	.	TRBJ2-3	CASSVGAGDTQYF	TGTGCCAGCAGCGTAGGGGCGGGGGATACGCAGTATTTT
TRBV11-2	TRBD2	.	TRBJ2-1	CASSSIQREGPNEQFF	TGTGCCAGCAGCTCAATTCAGCGGGAGGGCCCCAATGAGCAGTTCTTC
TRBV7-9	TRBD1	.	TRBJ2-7	CASSFGQGIYEQYF	TGTGCCAGCAGTTTCGGACAGGGTATCTACGAGCAGTACTTC
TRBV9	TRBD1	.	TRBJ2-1	CASSPSRQGVSNEQFF	TGTGCCAGCAGCCCGAGTCGACAGGGGGTGAGCAATGAGCAGTTCTTC
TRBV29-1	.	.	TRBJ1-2	CSFLADGENYGYTF	TGCAGCTTTCTGGCGGATGGAGAGAACTATGGCTACACCTTC
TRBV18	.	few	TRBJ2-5	CASSPTGPQETQYF	TGTGCCAGCTCACCGACTGGTCCTCAAGAGACCCAGTACTTC
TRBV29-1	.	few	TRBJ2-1	CSVELVSYNEQFF	TGCAGCGTTGAACTAGTCTCCTACAATGAGCAGTTCTTC
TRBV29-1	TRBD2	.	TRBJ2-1	CSEGGGALVEQFF	TGCAGCGAGGGCGGGGGGGCTTTGGTTGAGCAGTTCTTC
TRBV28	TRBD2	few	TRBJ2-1	CASSFTSGREIYNEQFF	TGTGCCAGCAGTTTTACTAGCGGGAGGGAGATCTACAATGAGCAGTTCTTC
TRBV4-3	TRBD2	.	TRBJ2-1	CASSLRLAGGGYEQFF	TGCGCCAGCAGCCTCAGACTAGCGGGGGGCGGGTATGAGCAGTTCTTC
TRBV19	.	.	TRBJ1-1	CASSPQGDSPEAFF	TGTGCCAGTAGTCCTCAAGGAGATTCCCCTGAAGCTTTCTTT
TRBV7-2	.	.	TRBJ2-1	CASSLGGDYNEQFF	TGTGCCAGCAGCTTAGGAGGAGACTACAATGAGCAGTTCTTC
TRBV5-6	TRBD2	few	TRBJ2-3	CASSLAGTSGGFTDTQYF	TGTGCCAGCAGCCTCGCCGGGACTAGCGGGGGGTTCACAGATACGCAGTATTTT
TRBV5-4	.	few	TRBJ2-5	CASSGRGGPGGETQYF	TGTGCCAGCAGCGGGCGCGGGGGCCCCGGGGGAGAGACCCAGTACTTC